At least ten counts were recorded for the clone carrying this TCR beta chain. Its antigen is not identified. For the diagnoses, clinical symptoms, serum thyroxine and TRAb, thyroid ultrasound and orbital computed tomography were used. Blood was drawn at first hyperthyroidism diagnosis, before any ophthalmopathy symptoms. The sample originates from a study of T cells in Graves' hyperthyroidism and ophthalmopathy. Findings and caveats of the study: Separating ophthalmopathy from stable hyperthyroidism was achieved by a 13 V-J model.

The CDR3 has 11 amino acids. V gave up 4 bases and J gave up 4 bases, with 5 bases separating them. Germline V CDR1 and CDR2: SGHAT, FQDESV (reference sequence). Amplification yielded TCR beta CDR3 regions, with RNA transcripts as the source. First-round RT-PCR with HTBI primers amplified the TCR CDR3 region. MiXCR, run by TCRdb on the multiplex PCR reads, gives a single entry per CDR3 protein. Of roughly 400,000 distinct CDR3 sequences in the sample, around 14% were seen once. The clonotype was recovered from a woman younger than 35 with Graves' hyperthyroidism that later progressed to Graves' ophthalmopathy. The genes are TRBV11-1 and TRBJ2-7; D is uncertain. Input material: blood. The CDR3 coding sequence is TGTGCCAGCAGCTCTCAGTACGAGCAGTACTTC. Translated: CASSSQYEQYF.